One sample yielded the 17 T cell receptor beta chains listed below, sequenced in a study of T cells after yellow fever vaccination. TCRdb re-analysed the 5' RACE reads in MiXCR, keeping a single row per CDR3 protein. This sample has 300,000 to 400,000 distinct CDR3 sequences, with around an eighth found just once. The sample consisted of CD4+ T cells sorted from PBMCs, taken 15 days after the yellow fever booster vaccination. These receptors all come from a man between 18 and 29 years old who received the YFV17D yellow fever vaccine.

J is TRBJ1-4 and V is TRBV7-2; no reliable D call. Germline V lookup: CDR1 SGHTA, CDR2 FQGNSA. The CDR3 contains 14 residues. V was cut by 2 bases and J by 5 bases, with 9 bases left in between. The CDR3 here is CASSLTPLNEKLFF. The CDR3 DNA reads as TGTGCCAGCAGCTTAACACCACTCAATGAAAAACTGTTTTTT.

In this sample, this clonotype turned up a few times. V is TRBV20-1 and J is TRBJ2-1; no clear D. Trimming removed 6 bases at V and 6 bases at J, with 18 bases between. The CDR3 totals 14 residues. Germline CDR1 DFQATT, CDR2 SNEGSKA (reference sequence). CDR3 region: CSATDPRKINEQFF. Written as DNA, the CDR3 is TGCAGTGCCACTGACCCCCGCAAAATCAATGAGCAGTTCTTC.

At least ten counts were recorded for this clonotype. The V and J genes are TRBV7-2 and TRBJ2-7; D may be TRBD2 (7 bases). Trimming shortened V by 1 base and J by 0 bases, and 13 bases separated the two germline ends. This CDR3 spans 16 amino acids. Germline V gene data show CDR1 as SGHTA and CDR2 as FQGNSA. The CDR3 protein is CASSLVGGGRSYEQYF. The CDR3 region has the DNA TGTGCCAGCAGCTTAGTGGGCGGGGGCCGCTCCTACGAGCAGTACTTC.

The table lists this clonotype with a few counts. The chain links TRBV6-5 to TRBJ2-5; tentatively, D is TRBD2 (7 bases). V lost 5 bases and J lost 1, with 14 bases in between. The germline V gene has CDR1 MNHEY and CDR2 SVGAGI. The CDR3 runs to 15 residues. This CDR3 is CASSRLRGGQETQYF. Written as DNA, the CDR3 is TGTGCCAGCAGTCGGCTGAGGGGGGGCCAAGAGACCCAGTACTTC.

This CDR3 is CASSLGAGRYNEQFF. The DNA for the CDR3 is TGTGCCAGCAGCTTAGGGGCGGGGAGATACAATGAGCAGTTCTTC. V usage is TRBV11-2 and J usage is TRBJ2-1; perhaps TRBD2 as D (6 bases). The V and J ends lost 1 base and 4 bases respectively, with 11 bases between them. There are 15 residues in the CDR3. The V gene's germline CDR1 is SGHAT and CDR2 FQNNGV.

This clonotype has only a few counts. This rearrangement joins TRBV6-5 to TRBJ2-2; D gene ambiguous. The CDR3 is 16 residues long. Deletions cut 0 bases from V and 2 bases from J, with 10 bases between. CDR1 and CDR2 (germline): MNHEY, SVGAGI. The DNA for the CDR3 is TGTGCCAGCAGTTACTCAAAACGGCTCAACACCGGGGAGCTGTTTTTT. It is translated as CASSYSKRLNTGELFF.

This clonotype showed up just a few times. The chain combines TRBV12-3 or TRBV12-4 with TRBJ1-1; weak D call: TRBD1 (5 bases). The V end lost 3 bases, the J end lost 6 bases, and 11 bases lay between the germline ends. CDR3 length: 13 amino acids. CDR3 in amino acids: CASSLTLGAEAFF. The CDR3 DNA is TGTGCCAGCAGTTTGACTTTGGGGGCTGAAGCTTTCTTT.

This clonotype came up many times. The chain carries TRBV20-1 and TRBJ2-4; 8 positions match TRBD2. V was pared by 4 bases and J by 4 bases, with 9 bases of the junction left unmatched. This CDR3 is built from 15 residues. The germline gives CDR1 DFQATT, CDR2 SNEGSKA (reference sequence). CDR3 loop: CSAKTGGPGKNIQYF. DNA for the CDR3: TGCAGTGCTAAGACGGGGGGGCCGGGTAAAAACATTCAGTACTTC.

The J gene is TRBJ2-1, the V gene TRBV7-8, with D hard to call. The CDR3 runs 15 residues. Germline loops: CDR1 SGHVS, CDR2 FQNEAQ. Trimming shortened V by 0 bases and J by 8 bases, and 14 bases separated the two germline ends. As DNA, the CDR3 is TGTGCCAGCAGCTTAGCGCCTAAAGGGTCGGATGAGCAGTTCTTC. It specifies CASSLAPKGSDEQFF.

This clonotype was observed a handful of times. This rearrangement joins TRBV11-2 to TRBJ2-2; D is unclear. V was trimmed by 6 bases and J by 7 bases, leaving 9 bases between them. CDR3 length: 12 amino acids. Germline lookup yields CDR1 SGHAT and CDR2 FQNNGV. The DNA of the CDR3 is TGTGCCAGCAGGGGTTGGTTCGGGGAGCTGTTTTTT. Translated: CASRGWFGELFF.

The V and J genes are TRBV29-1 and TRBJ1-2; TRBD1 might be the D (6 bases). This CDR3 has 13 residues. Deletions cut 8 bases from V and 5 bases from J, with 18 bases between. The germline V gene encodes CDR1 SQVTM and CDR2 ANQGSEA. The CDR3 DNA reads as TGCAGCACGACCCGGGACAATAGATATGGCTACACCTTC. Amino acids: CSTTRDNRYGYTF. Together with reference TRBV29-1 and TRBJ1-2, the CDR3 gives the full variable domain: SAVISQKPSRDICQRGTSLTIQCQVDSQVTMMFWYRQQPGQSLTLIATANQGSEATYESGFVIDKFPISRPNLTFSTLTVSNMSPEDSSIYLCSTTRDNRYGYTFGSGTRLTVV.

This clonotype was recorded at least ten times. The chain joins TRBV2 to TRBJ2-5; 9 bases agree with TRBD2. Germline values: CDR1 SNHLY, CDR2 FYNNEI. V gave up 4 bases and J gave up 2 bases; unmatched junction bases: 5. The CDR3 has 15 amino acids. CDR3 coding DNA: TGTGCCAGCAGTGGGGGTAGCGGGGGACAAGAGACCCAGTACTTC. Protein sequence: CASSGGSGGQETQYF.

This clonotype has a handful of counts. As DNA, the CDR3 is TGTGCCAGCTCACCCGCCGGACAGGGAGGTAACGAGCAGTACTTC. It encodes CASSPAGQGGNEQYF. The chain has TRBV18 and TRBJ2-7, with 8 nucleotides matching TRBD1. With 3 bases clipped from V and 5 bases from J, the junction kept 9 bases outside the gene matches. The CDR3 is made up of 15 amino acids. Germline V gene lookup returns CDR1 KGHSH and CDR2 LQKENI. Based on the CDR3 plus reference TRBV18 and TRBJ2-7, the full variable domain is NAGVMQNPRHLVRRRGQEARLRCSPMKGHSHVYWYRQLPEEGLKFMVYLQKENIIDESGMPKERFSAEFPKEGPSILRIQQVVRGDSAAYFCASSPAGQGGNEQYFGPGTRLTVT.

The rearrangement uses TRBV10-3 and TRBJ1-2; D remains unclear. The CDR3 covers 14 residues. The germline V and J ends were trimmed by 6 bases and 1 base, with 12 bases remaining between them. CDR1 is ENHRY, CDR2 SYGVKD, per germline. CDR3 sequence reads: CAISNRVGNYGYTF. CDR3 nucleotide sequence: TGTGCCATCAGCAACCGGGTCGGTAACTATGGCTACACCTTC.

This clonotype was seen repeatedly, ten times or more. V gene TRBV20-1 combines with J gene TRBJ2-3; D is uncertain. V lost 6 bases and J lost 2, with 9 bases in between. Per the germline V gene, CDR1 is DFQATT and CDR2 is SNEGSKA (reference sequence). The CDR3 spans 12 residues. CDR3 nucleotide sequence: TGCAGTGCCGAGTGGTCCACAGATACGCAGTATTTT. Its translation: CSAEWSTDTQYF.

This clonotype has a handful of counts. The V and J genes are TRBV4-2 and TRBJ2-3; TRBD2 matches at 12 bases. The CDR3 has 17 residues. Losses at the gene ends were 4 bases for V and 2 bases for J; bases not matched to a gene: 7. Germline CDR1 LGHNA, CDR2 YNFKEQ. The CDR3 region is CASSRGGTSGLTDTQYF. The DNA for the CDR3 is TGTGCCAGCAGCCGAGGCGGGACTAGCGGGCTCACAGATACGCAGTATTTT.

The chain links TRBV7-2 to TRBJ1-2, with a weak D call TRBD1 (5 bases). Germline CDR1 reads SGHTA; CDR2 reads FQGNSA. Between the trimmed V and J ends, which lost 5 bases and 4 bases, there was a span of 17 bases. This CDR3 region has 15 residues. CDR3 residues: CASSQGTGGGYGYTF. CDR3 sequence (DNA): TGTGCCAGCAGCCAAGGGACCGGGGGGGGCTATGGCTACACCTTC.